This TCR beta chain was sequenced in a study of blood T cell repertoires in COVID-19. Here immunoSEQ multiplex PCR was the method, and the copy in TCRdb shows in-frame clones only, minus some. The sample shows 120,000 to 150,000 clones, over 80% of them seen only once. Germline V gives CDR1 SEHNR, CDR2 FQNEAQ (reference sequence). Trimming left V 7 bases short and J 2 bases short, with 14 bases between. CDR3 length equals 14 residues. This TCR was sampled from a woman aged 45-65 years with acute or convalescent COVID-19. The J gene is TRBJ1-1, the V gene TRBV7-9, with D perhaps TRBD1 (5 bases). The material sequenced was peripheral blood. The chain's CDR3 is CASTHRQPNTEAFF. DNA of the CDR3: TGTGCCAGCACCCACAGGCAGCCAAACACTGAAGCTTTCTTT.